Listed here are 18 T cell receptor beta chains from one sample, sequenced in a study of blood T cell repertoires in COVID-19. The assay was immunoSEQ multiplex PCR, and TCRdb's table has in-frame clones only and misses some. Among about 140,000 clones, just under 90% were seen once, and the ten largest hold 3.5% to 5.5%. Sequencing was done on a sample of peripheral blood. These receptor sequences come from a woman between 40 and 55 years old with acute or convalescent COVID-19.

The chain is built from TRBV7-2 and TRBJ2-7; perhaps TRBD2 as D (7 bases). Between the trimmed V and J ends, which lost 3 bases and 3 bases, there was a span of 12 bases. The CDR3 spans 14 residues. The germline V gene encodes CDR1 SGHTA and CDR2 FQGNSA. The CDR3 sequence is CASSLTGGFYEQYF. CDR3 DNA: TGTGCCAGCAGCTTGACGGGGGGCTTCTACGAGCAGTACTTC.

The gene calls are TRBV5-4 and TRBJ2-3, with 8 bases fitting TRBD2. The CDR3 has 15 amino acids. Germline V gene sequence: CDR1 SGHNT, CDR2 YYREEE (reference sequence). Germline trimming cut 4 bases from V and 5 bases from J; bases unmatched to any gene: 9. The CDR3 region has the DNA TGTGCCAGCAGCCCTCGGGGGGGCCGGAGAGATACGCAGTATTTT. This translates into CASSPRGGRRDTQYF.

The rearrangement uses TRBV27 and TRBJ1-2; 8 positions agree with TRBD1. CDR3 length: 13 amino acids. CDR1 is MNHEY and CDR2 is SMNVEV in the germline V gene (reference sequence). With 6 bases clipped from V and 4 bases from J, the junction kept 4 bases outside the gene matches. In DNA, the CDR3 is TGTGCCAGCAGCCGACAGGGGCCCTATGGCTACACCTTC. This codes for CASSRQGPYGYTF.

The gene calls are TRBV27 and TRBJ1-1; D is ambiguous. The CDR3 covers 14 residues. Germline CDR1 MNHEY, CDR2 SMNVEV (reference sequence). V shed 1 base and J shed 5 bases, with 11 bases lying between them. In nucleotides, the CDR3 is TGTGCCAGCAGTTTATATCTGGGGAGAACTGAAGCTTTCTTT. The encoded protein is CASSLYLGRTEAFF.

The chain is built from TRBV7-2 and TRBJ2-1; the match to TRBD2 covers 7 bases. Germline CDR1 is SGHTA and CDR2 is FQGNSA. The CDR3 has 17 residues. V dropped 3 bases and J dropped 2; count of bases not matched to a gene: 10. The CDR3 sequence: CASSFTLAVTTYNEQFF. CDR3 bases: TGTGCCAGCAGCTTCACTCTAGCGGTCACTACCTACAATGAGCAGTTCTTC.

This chain connects TRBV27 to TRBJ2-7; TRBD2 agrees at 8 bases. With V trimmed by 6 bases and J by 5 bases, 6 bases remained unmatched. CDR1 and CDR2 from the germline V gene are MNHEY and SMNVEV (reference sequence). The CDR3 totals 13 residues. CDR3 DNA: TGTGCCAGCAGGGGACTAGGGGGAAACGAGCAGTACTTC. Translated, it gives CASRGLGGNEQYF.

This chain links TRBV7-6 with TRBJ1-1, with a possible D match to TRBD1 (5 bases). The ends were cut back, 1 base at V and 0 bases at J, with 12 bases in the middle. The CDR3 loop spans 16 amino acids. Germline V gene data show CDR1 as SGHVS and CDR2 as FNYEAQ. In DNA form, the CDR3 reads TGTGCCAGCAGCTTAGGGCAGGGAAACATGAACACTGAAGCTTTCTTT. Amino acids: CASSLGQGNMNTEAFF. Variable domain in full (rest from reference TRBV7-6 and TRBJ1-1): GAGVSQSPRYKVTKRGQDVALRCDPISGHVSLYWYRQALGQGPEFLTYFNYEAQQDKSGLPNDRFSAERPEGSISTLTIQRTEQRDSAMYRCASSLGQGNMNTEAFFGQGTRLTVV.

The chain couples TRBV7-6 to TRBJ2-2; 9 nucleotides match TRBD2. Germline trimming cut 3 bases from V and 5 bases from J; bases unmatched to any gene: 4. Per germline, CDR1 SGHVS and CDR2 FNYEAQ. There are 15 residues in the CDR3. CDR3 protein: CASSLASGITGELFF. Written as DNA, the CDR3 is TGTGCCAGCAGCTTGGCTAGCGGGATAACCGGGGAGCTGTTTTTT. The entire variable domain, with the rest obtained from reference TRBV7-6 and TRBJ2-2, is as follows: GAGVSQSPRYKVTKRGQDVALRCDPISGHVSLYWYRQALGQGPEFLTYFNYEAQQDKSGLPNDRFSAERPEGSISTLTIQRTEQRDSAMYRCASSLASGITGELFFGEGSRLTVL.

V usage is TRBV7-2 and J usage is TRBJ1-5; TRBD1 aligns across 8 bases. The germline gives CDR1 SGHTA, CDR2 FQGNSA. The CDR3 is 15 residues long. V shed 5 bases, J shed 3 bases, and the junction held 6 bases outside the gene matches. The CDR3 nucleotides read TGTGCCAGCAGCCCTGCGGACAGGGTCAATCAGCCCCAGCATTTT. It codes for CASSPADRVNQPQHF.

V usage is TRBV4-2 and J usage is TRBJ2-1; no definite D call. Germline V CDR1 and CDR2: LGHNA, YNFKEQ. Trimming took 0 bases from V and 4 from J, leaving 7 bases between them. The CDR3 totals 14 residues. This CDR3 reads CASSQEGAYNEQFF. Written as DNA, the CDR3 is TGTGCCAGCAGCCAAGAAGGAGCTTACAATGAGCAGTTCTTC.

In DNA, the CDR3 is TGTGCCAGCAGCCCTCTGACAGGGGGCCCCTATGGCTACACCTTC. Translated, it gives CASSPLTGGPYGYTF. V usage is TRBV7-2 and J usage is TRBJ1-2; 10 positions agree with TRBD1. Looked up from germline, CDR1 is SGHTA and CDR2 is FQGNSA. J lost 4 bases, V lost 5 bases, and 7 bases had no gene match. The CDR3 spans 15 residues.

The gene calls are TRBV6-5 and TRBJ1-2; 9 bases match TRBD1. The CDR3 has 14 amino acids. J was trimmed by 8 bases and V by 5 bases; bases with no gene match: 9. Per the germline V gene, CDR1 is MNHEY and CDR2 is SVGAGI. The CDR3 DNA reads as TGTGCCAGCAGTCCGGTGGACAGGGGAGGAGGCTACACCTTC. As protein: CASSPVDRGGGYTF.

CDR3 DNA sequence: TGTGCCAGCAGCTGGCGGGGGGGGCTAAGCACAGATACGCAGTATTTT. It specifies CASSWRGGLSTDTQYF. The chain couples TRBV7-8 to TRBJ2-3, with TRBD2 matching 9 bases. V lost 4 bases to trimming and J lost 0 bases; unmatched junction nucleotides: 5. Germline V gene data show CDR1 as SGHVS and CDR2 as FQNEAQ. This CDR3 comprises 16 residues.

The CDR3 bases are TGTGCCAGCTGGCTAGCGGTCCAAGAGACCCAGTACTTC. Encoded protein: CASWLAVQETQYF. The chain employs TRBV2 and TRBJ2-5; 7 nucleotides match TRBD2. The CDR3 spans 13 residues. Germline V gene sequence: CDR1 SNHLY, CDR2 FYNNEI. J was trimmed by 1 base and V by 8 bases; bases with no gene match: 4.

This rearrangement joins TRBV11-1 to TRBJ1-2; D call uncertain. The V gene lost 0 bases and the J gene lost 4 bases, with 15 bases spanning the gap. CDR1 is SGHAT, CDR2 FQDESV, per germline (reference sequence). The CDR3 covers 16 residues. The CDR3 loop is CASSLAEAEPFYGYTF. CDR3 DNA: TGTGCCAGCAGCTTAGCGGAGGCAGAGCCCTTCTATGGCTACACCTTC. The variable domain in full, completed from reference TRBV11-1 and TRBJ1-2, reads EAEVAQSPRYKITEKSQAVAFWCDPISGHATLYWYRQILGQGPELLVQFQDESVVDDSQLPKDRFSAERLKGVDSTLKIQPAELGDSAMYLCASSLAEAEPFYGYTFGSGTRLTVV.

The chain recombines TRBV18 with TRBJ2-3; the match to TRBD1 covers 8 bases. The CDR3 spans 13 residues. Germline values: CDR1 KGHSH, CDR2 LQKENI. Losses at the gene ends were 4 bases for V and 7 bases for J; bases not matched to a gene: 4. The CDR3 bases are TGTGCCAGCTCACAACAGGGGGGACATACGCAGTATTTT. This encodes CASSQQGGHTQYF.

V gene TRBV28 combines with J gene TRBJ1-1; a possible D gene is TRBD1 (6 bases). Trimming took off 4 bases at V and 4 bases at J, with 13 bases between the two ends. CDR1 and CDR2 (germline): MDHEN, SYDVKM. The CDR3 is 14 amino acids. The CDR3 nucleotides are TGTGCCAGCAGTTCCCACAGGGTTGGCACTGAAGCTTTCTTT. Its translation is CASSSHRVGTEAFF.

The chain couples TRBV7-2 to TRBJ2-7; 9 bases agree with TRBD2. J lost 8 bases, V lost 2 bases, and 10 bases had no gene match. Germline V CDR1 and CDR2: SGHTA, FQGNSA. CDR3 length equals 15 residues. The CDR3 nucleotides are TGTGCCAGCAGCTTAAGCGGCGGGGGGGGGCCCCAGCAGTACTTC. It yields the protein CASSLSGGGGPQQYF.